Following are 12 T cell receptor beta chains from one sample sequenced in a study of T cell clonality in common variable immunodeficiency (dated by TCRdb to about 2015). Receptors were amplified or captured by the immunoSEQ multiplex PCR assay. TCRdb took this table from immuneACCESS and kept in-frame rearrangements with V and J called. Such tables lack part of the clones; where checked against another copy, unresolved V genes explain under half of the gap, and the rest is unexplained. The sample features roughly 52,000 clones, and none is a singleton. In total, the top ten clones hold roughly 3.4% of the sample. The sample consisted of peripheral blood mononuclear cells. These receptors originate from a person aged 18 to 75 in good health.

This clone was observed at least ten times. The read terminates 3 residues ahead of where the CDR3 ends, so the germline J gene completes it. V and J are TRBV7-9 and TRBJ2-7, with unresolved D. V was cut by 5 bases and J by 0 bases, with 11 bases left in between. The germline CDR1 and CDR2 sequences are SEHNR and FQNEAQ (reference sequence). The CDR3 totals 14 residues. The sequenced part of the CDR3 DNA is TGTGCCAGCAGCCCAACTATTAGCTCCTACGAG. This gives the protein CASSPTISSYE. The whole CDR3 is CASSPTISSYEQYF.

A word on this clone: The read terminates 3 residues ahead of where the CDR3 ends, so the germline J gene completes it. This rearrangement joins TRBV18 to TRBJ1-2; 10 bases agree with TRBD1. This CDR3 is 15 amino acids long. The germline V gene encodes CDR1 KGHSH and CDR2 LQKENI. The V gene end was trimmed by 0 bases and the J gene end by 6 bases; junction bases not matched to a gene: 4. CDR3 protein: CASSPPGQGSNGYTF. The CDR3 DNA, read in part, is TGTGCCAGCTCACCACCGGGACAGGGGAGTAATGGC.

At least ten counts were recorded for this clone. The CDR3 is cut off 3 residues early in the read; its end comes from the germline J gene. The chain links TRBV7-3 to TRBJ1-2; 9 nucleotides align to TRBD1. Germline-derived CDR1 and CDR2 are SGHTA and FQGTGA. This CDR3 is built from 14 residues. V gave up 2 bases and J gave up 2 bases; unmatched junction bases: 0. The CDR3 bases that were read are TGTGCCAGCAGCTTAGGGACAGGGAACTATGGC. Translation: CASSLGTGNYG. In full, the CDR3 is CASSLGTGNYGYTF. Drawing the rest from reference TRBV7-3 and TRBJ1-2, the complete variable domain is GAGVSQTPSNKVTEKGKYVELRCDPISGHTALYWYRQSLGQGPEFLIYFQGTGAADDSGLPNDRFFAVRPEGSVSTLKIQRTERGDSAVYLCASSLGTGNYGYTFGSGTRLTVV.

This clone came up many times. The read stops 3 residues short of the end of the CDR3; the missing end is completed from the germline J gene. V and J are TRBV6-1 and TRBJ1-2; no firm D call. Germline V lookup: CDR1 MNHNS, CDR2 SASEGT. This CDR3 comprises 11 residues. The V end lost 3 bases, the J end lost 4 bases, and 3 bases lay between the germline ends. The sequenced part of the CDR3 DNA is TGTGCCAGCAGTGACAGCTATGGC. Translating gives CASSDSYG. The full CDR3 reads CASSDSYGYTF.

This clone occurred many times. With the read ending 3 residues before the CDR3 end, the germline J gene is used to fill in that end. The gene calls are TRBV19 and TRBJ2-1; 9 nucleotides agree with TRBD2. Per the germline V gene, CDR1 is LNHDA and CDR2 is SQIVND (reference sequence). J lost 3 bases, V lost 1 base, and 10 bases had no gene match. The CDR3 is made up of 18 amino acids. The CDR3 region is CASSIVGFLAGIYNEQFF. The sequenced part of the CDR3 DNA is TGTGCCAGTAGTATAGTGGGTTTCCTAGCGGGAATCTACAATGAG.

This clone showed up just a few times. The read falls 3 residues short of the CDR3 end, and the missing part is taken from the germline J gene. The genes are TRBV11-3 and TRBJ2-1, with D hard to call. The CDR3 has 13 residues. Trimming removed 5 bases from V and 4 bases from J, with 9 bases in between. Germline CDR1 and CDR2: SGHNT and YENEEA. The CDR3 here is CASSVNLYNEQFF. The part of the CDR3 DNA that was read is TGTGCCAGCAGCGTCAACCTATACAATGAG.

This clone came up many times. The CDR3 is cut off 3 residues early in the read; its end comes from the germline J gene. This chain joins TRBV6-1 and TRBJ1-1; possible D gene TRBD1, 5 bases. This CDR3 spans 15 amino acids. Germline loops: CDR1 MNHNS, CDR2 SASEGT. The V gene lost 3 bases and the J gene lost 6 bases, with 17 bases spanning the gap. The CDR3: CASSDPRALRSEAFF. CDR3 DNA, as far as it was read: TGTGCCAGCAGTGATCCCAGGGCCCTCAGGTCTGAA.

Comments on this clone: The missing CDR3 end, 3 residues past where the read stops, is filled in from the germline J gene. The chain uses TRBV11-2 and TRBJ1-2; 9 bases fit TRBD1. Germline CDR1 is SGHAT and CDR2 is FQNNGV. V shed 4 bases and J 7 bases; nucleotides not matched to a gene: 4. The CDR3 is 13 amino acids. The CDR3 DNA, read in part, is TGTGCCAGCAGCTACACAGGGGGCTCTGGC. Its protein product is CASSYTGGSG. The full CDR3 protein is CASSYTGGSGYTF.

As for this clone: The observed sequence ends 3 residues before the CDR3 terminus, with the missing tail filled in from the germline J gene. The V and J genes are TRBV5-6 and TRBJ2-5, with TRBD2 matching over 8 bases. From germline, CDR1 is SGHDT and CDR2 YYEEEE. The CDR3 covers 14 residues. J gave up 5 bases and V 4 bases, and 7 bases lay outside the gene matches. CDR3 residues: CASSPTSGSETQYF. CDR3 DNA, as far as it was read: TGTGCCAGCAGCCCAACGAGCGGGAGTGAGACC.

This clone has at least ten counts. With the read ending 3 residues before the CDR3 end, the germline J gene is used to fill in that end. In the same sample, other DNA sequences code for this CDR3. The chain joins TRBV6-2 or TRBV6-3 to TRBJ1-1; D is uncertain. CDR1 and CDR2 (germline): MNHEY, SVGEGT. This CDR3 comprises 13 residues. With 0 bases removed from V and 1 base from J, the gap between germline ends came to 3 bases. CDR3 residues: CASSYSANTEAFF. Partial CDR3 DNA: TGTGCCAGCAGTTACTCAGCGAACACTGAA.

This clone was observed many times. The read gets to within 3 residues of the CDR3 end, and the germline J gene fills in the rest. The chain links TRBV4-1 to TRBJ2-4; a possible D gene is TRBD1 (5 bases). The CDR3 has 16 amino acids. Germline-derived CDR1 and CDR2 are MGHRA and YSYEKL. V shed 6 bases and J shed 4 bases, with 19 bases lying between them. The part of the CDR3 DNA that was read is TGCGCCAGCAGACCCTATATACCGGACACGAAAAACATT. Its translation: CASRPYIPDTKNI. The complete CDR3 protein is CASRPYIPDTKNIQYF.

This clone came up many times. Read sequence stops 3 residues before the CDR3 end, and the germline J gene provides the missing end. The J gene is TRBJ2-5, the V gene TRBV5-6, with TRBD1 matching over 9 bases. J was trimmed by 5 bases and V by 3 bases; bases with no gene match: 5. The CDR3 length is 14 residues. The V gene's germline CDR1 is SGHDT and CDR2 YYEEEE. The sequenced CDR3 bases are TGTGCCAGCAGCTCTACAGGGGGCAGGGAGACC. Amino acid sequence: CASSSTGGRET. The full CDR3 protein is CASSSTGGRETQYF.